The 5 T cell receptor beta chains reported below all come from one sample, sequenced in a study of cytomegalovirus exposure and HLA in healthy donors. The method was immunoSEQ multiplex PCR; TCRdb's version includes in-frame clones alone and lacks a portion of them. The sample includes 150,000 to 200,000 clones, around four fifths seen only once; the top ten take 2% to 2.5%. The source material was PBMCs. The receptors stem from a young man in good health and CMV-seropositive.

The rearrangement uses TRBV4-2 and TRBJ1-1; 8 bases agree with TRBD1. This CDR3 contains 18 residues. Germline V gives CDR1 LGHNA, CDR2 YNFKEQ. V trimming: 1 base; J trimming: 5 bases; junction bases outside the gene matches: 15. The CDR3 DNA follows: TGTGCCAGCAGCCAAGGGGCAGGGGGCGCGCCGCCTGAGACTGAAGCTTTCTTT. The encoded protein is CASSQGAGGAPPETEAFF.

Only one count was recorded for this clone. The chain uses TRBV7-8 and TRBJ2-2; 11 bases are a match to TRBD2. Trimming removed 0 bases from V and 4 bases from J; junction bases left unmatched: 7. Germline CDR1 is SGHVS and CDR2 is FQNEAQ. CDR3 length: 18 amino acids. The CDR3 region is CASSLAQRLAGRTGELFF. CDR3 bases: TGTGCCAGCAGCTTAGCGCAGCGACTAGCGGGGCGCACCGGGGAGCTGTTTTTT.

This rearrangement joins TRBV7-8 to TRBJ1-2, with D possibly TRBD1 on 5 matching bases. The CDR3 sequence is 15 residues long. Trimming took off 1 base at V and 6 bases at J, with 15 bases between the two ends. Looked up from germline, CDR1 is SGHVS and CDR2 is FQNEAQ. CDR3 coding DNA: TGTGCCAGCAGCTTAGACAGGAGAAGCTTCCATGGCTACACCTTC. Amino acids: CASSLDRRSFHGYTF.

The chain couples TRBV10-3 to TRBJ1-1, with a possible D match to TRBD1 (5 bases). The germline V gene has CDR1 ENHRY and CDR2 SYGVKD. V dropped 7 bases and J dropped 1 base, with 13 bases sitting between them. The CDR3 has 14 amino acids. The CDR3 is CAIKSGTPNTEAFF. In nucleotides, the CDR3 is TGTGCCATCAAAAGCGGGACGCCGAACACTGAAGCTTTCTTT.

This clone was found a few times. The chain recombines TRBV4-3 with TRBJ1-6; tentative D call: TRBD1 (5 bases). The V end was cut by 4 bases, the J end by 9 bases, with 16 bases between. CDR1 is LGHNA and CDR2 is YSLEER in the germline V gene. The CDR3 contains 15 residues. The CDR3 loop reads CASSRYTGLRSPLHF. CDR3 DNA sequence: TGCGCCAGCAGCCGGTACACAGGTTTACGTTCACCCCTCCACTTT.